A selection of T cell receptor beta chains follows, all from one sample in a study of shared T cell receptors in the human thymus. Sequenced by immunoSEQ multiplex PCR; TCRdb stores in-frame clones only, minus some. The sample lists approximately 490,000 clones; approximately 80% were seen once. These records were also assigned to another study, of human thymus T cells.

The source material was thymocytes. The receptor set was obtained from a boy younger than two with a congenital heart defect. CDR3s include the opening cysteine and the closing phenylalanine or tryptophan.

V gene | CDR3 protein
TRBV14 | CASSQELAPGEQYF
TRBV27 | CASSSTRGGTGDYYGYTF
TRBV5-1 | CASSLDRQGGLYEQYF
TRBV19 | CASRTGGVRTGELFF
TRBV4-1 | CASSPRTSRGYNEQFF
TRBV14 | CASSQVPGTSGRVGYEQYF
TRBV4-3 | CASSQEVRDRIYGYTF
TRBV9 | CASSVEAPARGTAYNEQFF
TRBV11-2 | CASSFPSHTEAFF
TRBV6-5 | CASSTPWTVPNEQFF
TRBV6-5 | CASSYVEHSNQPQHF
TRBV5-4 | CASSSSGSYEQYF
TRBV5-1 | CASSLVAGQSNYGYTF
TRBV15 | CATSRDTPWRGLSNQPQHF
TRBV4-1 | CASSQDRGGEAGTRYEQYF
TRBV19 | CASSRTALFYGYTF
TRBV18 | CASSPQLGGRGNPLYEQYF
TRBV5-6 | CASSWGWREVQGEQYF
TRBV7-2 | CASSPTGALSNQPQHF
TRBV7-6 | CASSLGDRGGYEKLFF
TRBV27 | CASSKTTRARDTEAFF
TRBV11-3 | CASSSETGTSGNTDTQYF
TRBV12-5 | CASGLVGLANFPGELFF
TRBV28 | CASSLASGGYEQFF
TRBV28 | CASRGRGYNEQFF
TRBV15 | CATRESKLAGGSKNIQYF
TRBV7-8 | CASSLDRGRARNEQFF
TRBV6-5 | CASSYPGTGGYTEAFF
TRBV5-8 | CASSLGRGSRFISGANVLTF
TRBV14 | CASSHRNRGFREKLFF
TRBV29-1 | CSVDGGGEETQYF
TRBV5-8 | CASSSPEGGYYEQYF
TRBV14 | CASSQDWSGAPTDTQYF
TRBV5-6 | CASSHAEREQFF
TRBV7-2 | CASSLEPGIRQTQYF
TRBV30 | CAWSVRRETEQFF
TRBV13 | CASSPTSGDYNEQFF
TRBV6-5 | CASGGGYSNQPQHF
TRBV6-5 | CASSCRQAPHTGELFF
TRBV15 | CATRSDSPNSYSPLHF
TRBV25-1 | CASSADAVGRGLNEQFF
TRBV7-2 | CASKQGTGDYNEQFF
TRBV6-6 | CASSYSSYRAYEQYF
TRBV27 | CASSFGGYEQYF
TRBV28 | CASSSTGTNQPQHF
TRBV7-9 | CASSLAPGLADSPYEQYF
TRBV2 | CASIRWYNFGTVRYEQYF
TRBV4-2 | CASSQPRTSGLPGDTGELFF
TRBV6-1 | CASREIAGSPYEQYF
TRBV11-2 | CASSPGGGLSNQPQHF
TRBV27 | CASSRTGEREKLFF
TRBV29-1 | CSPPGVPSYNEQFF
TRBV30 | CAWSIPGTSGAYEQYF